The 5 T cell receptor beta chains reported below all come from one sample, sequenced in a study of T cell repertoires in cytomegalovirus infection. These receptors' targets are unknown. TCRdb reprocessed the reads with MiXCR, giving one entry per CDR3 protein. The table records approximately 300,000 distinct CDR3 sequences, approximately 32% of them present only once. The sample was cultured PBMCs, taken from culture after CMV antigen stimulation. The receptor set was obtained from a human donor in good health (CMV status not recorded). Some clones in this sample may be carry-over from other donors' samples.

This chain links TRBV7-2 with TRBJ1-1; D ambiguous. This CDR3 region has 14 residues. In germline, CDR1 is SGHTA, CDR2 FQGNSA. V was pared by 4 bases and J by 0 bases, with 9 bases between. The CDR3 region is CASSYLTMNTEAFF. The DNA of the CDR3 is TGTGCCAGCAGCTACTTAACGATGAACACTGAAGCTTTCTTT. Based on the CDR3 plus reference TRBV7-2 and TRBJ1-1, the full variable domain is GAGVSQSPSNKVTEKGKDVELRCDPISGHTALYWYRQSLGQGLEFLIYFQGNSAPDKSGLPSDRFSAERTGGSVSTLTIQRTQQEDSAVYLCASSYLTMNTEAFFGQGTRLTVV.

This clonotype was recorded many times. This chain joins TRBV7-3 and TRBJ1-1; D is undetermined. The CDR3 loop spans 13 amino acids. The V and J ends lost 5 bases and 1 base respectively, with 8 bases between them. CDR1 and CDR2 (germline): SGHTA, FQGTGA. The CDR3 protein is CASSPGRNTEAFF. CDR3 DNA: TGTGCCAGCAGCCCCGGACGGAACACTGAAGCTTTCTTT.

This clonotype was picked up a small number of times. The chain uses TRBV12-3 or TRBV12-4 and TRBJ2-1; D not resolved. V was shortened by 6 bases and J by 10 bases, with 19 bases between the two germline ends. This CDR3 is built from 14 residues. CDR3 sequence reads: CASSPPDRRREQFF. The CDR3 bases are TGTGCCAGCAGCCCCCCGGACCGCCGGCGGGAGCAGTTCTTC.

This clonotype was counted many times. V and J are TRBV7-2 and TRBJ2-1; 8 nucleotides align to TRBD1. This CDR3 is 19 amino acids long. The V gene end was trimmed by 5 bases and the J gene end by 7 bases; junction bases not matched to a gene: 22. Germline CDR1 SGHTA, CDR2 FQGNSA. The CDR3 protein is CASSHGTGVILRILNEQFF. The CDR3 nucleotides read TGTGCCAGCAGCCACGGGACAGGAGTCATACTACGCATCTTGAATGAGCAGTTCTTC.

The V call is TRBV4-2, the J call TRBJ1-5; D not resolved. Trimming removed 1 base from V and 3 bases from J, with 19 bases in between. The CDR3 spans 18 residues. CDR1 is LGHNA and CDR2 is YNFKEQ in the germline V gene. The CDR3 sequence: CASSQGLDAGRVNQPQHF. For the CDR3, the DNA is TGTGCCAGCAGCCAAGGCCTGGACGCCGGTCGTGTCAATCAGCCCCAGCATTTT.